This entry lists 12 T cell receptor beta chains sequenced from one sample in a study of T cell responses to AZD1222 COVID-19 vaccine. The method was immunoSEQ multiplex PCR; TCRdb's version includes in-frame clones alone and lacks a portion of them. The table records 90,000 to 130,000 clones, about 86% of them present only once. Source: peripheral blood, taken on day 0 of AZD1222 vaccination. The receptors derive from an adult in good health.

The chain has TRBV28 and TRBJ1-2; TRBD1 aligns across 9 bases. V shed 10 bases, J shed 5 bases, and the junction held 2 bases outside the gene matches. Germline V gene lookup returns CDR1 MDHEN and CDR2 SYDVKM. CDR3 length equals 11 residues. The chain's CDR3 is CATDRGYGYTF. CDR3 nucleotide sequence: TGTGCCACGGACAGGGGTTATGGCTACACCTTC.

CDR3 in amino acids: CASASGETDTQYF. CDR3 DNA sequence: TGTGCCAGCGCTAGCGGGGAAACAGATACGCAGTATTTT. This chain uses TRBV2 with TRBJ2-3; 9 bases align to TRBD2. The length of the CDR3 is 13 residues. Germline CDR1 is SNHLY and CDR2 is FYNNEI. V trimming: 8 bases; J trimming: 3 bases; junction bases outside the gene matches: 3.

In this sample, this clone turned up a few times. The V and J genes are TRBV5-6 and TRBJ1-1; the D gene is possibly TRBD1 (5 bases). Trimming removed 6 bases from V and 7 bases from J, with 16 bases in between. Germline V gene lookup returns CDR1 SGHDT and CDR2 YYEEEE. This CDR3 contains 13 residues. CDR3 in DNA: TGTGCCAGCATCCTGCGGGGGGACGATGAAGCTTTCTTT. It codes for CASILRGDDEAFF.

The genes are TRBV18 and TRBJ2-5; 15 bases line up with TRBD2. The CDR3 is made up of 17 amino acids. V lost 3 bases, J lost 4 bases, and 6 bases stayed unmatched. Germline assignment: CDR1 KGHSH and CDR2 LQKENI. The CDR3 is CASSPRTSGGAGETQYF. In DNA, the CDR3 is TGTGCCAGCTCACCTCGGACTAGCGGGGGGGCCGGAGAGACCCAGTACTTC.

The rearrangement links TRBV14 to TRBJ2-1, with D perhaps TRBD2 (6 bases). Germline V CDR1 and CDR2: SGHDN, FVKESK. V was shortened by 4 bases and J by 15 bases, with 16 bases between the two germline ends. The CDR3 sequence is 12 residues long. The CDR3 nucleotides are TGTGCCAGCAGCCTCAAGGCAGCGGGTCCGTTCTTC. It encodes CASSLKAAGPFF.

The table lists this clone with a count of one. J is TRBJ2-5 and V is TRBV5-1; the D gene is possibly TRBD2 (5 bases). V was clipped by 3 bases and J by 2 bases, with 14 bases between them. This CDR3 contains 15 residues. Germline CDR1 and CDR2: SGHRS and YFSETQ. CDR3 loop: CASSSGGSNQETQYF. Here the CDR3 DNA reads TGCGCCAGCAGCTCCGGCGGGTCAAATCAAGAGACCCAGTACTTC.

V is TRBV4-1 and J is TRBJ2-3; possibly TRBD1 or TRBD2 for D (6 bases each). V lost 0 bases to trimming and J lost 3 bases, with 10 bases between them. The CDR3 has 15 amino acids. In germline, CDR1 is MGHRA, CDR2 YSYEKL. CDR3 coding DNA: TGCGCCAGCAGCCAAGATAGGGGGGTAACAGATACGCAGTATTTT. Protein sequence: CASSQDRGVTDTQYF.

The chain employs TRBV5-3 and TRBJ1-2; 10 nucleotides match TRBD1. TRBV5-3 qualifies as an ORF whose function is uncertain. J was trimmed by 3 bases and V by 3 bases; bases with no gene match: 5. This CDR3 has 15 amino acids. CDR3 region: CARSYGDRGDYGYTF. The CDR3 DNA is TGTGCCAGAAGCTATGGGGACAGGGGAGACTATGGCTACACCTTC.

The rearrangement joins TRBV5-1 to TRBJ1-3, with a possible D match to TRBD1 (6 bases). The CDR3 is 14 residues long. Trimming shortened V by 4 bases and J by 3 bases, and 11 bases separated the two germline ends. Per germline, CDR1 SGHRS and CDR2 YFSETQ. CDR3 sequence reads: CASSATGYGNTIYF. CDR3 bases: TGCGCCAGCAGCGCTACAGGGTATGGAAACACCATATATTTT. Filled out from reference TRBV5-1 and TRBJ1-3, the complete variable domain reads KAGVTQTPRYLIKTRGQQVTLSCSPISGHRSVSWYQQTPGQGLQFLFEYFSETQRNKGNFPGRFSGRQFSNSRSEMNVSTLELGDSALYLCASSATGYGNTIYFGEGSWLTVV.

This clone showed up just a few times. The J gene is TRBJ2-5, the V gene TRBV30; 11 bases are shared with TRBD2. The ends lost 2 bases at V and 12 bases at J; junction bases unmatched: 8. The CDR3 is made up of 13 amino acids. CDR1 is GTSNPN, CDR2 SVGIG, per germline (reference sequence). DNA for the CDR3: TGTGCCTGGAGTAGTACTAGCGGGGGCCCTAAGTACTTC. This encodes CAWSSTSGGPKYF.

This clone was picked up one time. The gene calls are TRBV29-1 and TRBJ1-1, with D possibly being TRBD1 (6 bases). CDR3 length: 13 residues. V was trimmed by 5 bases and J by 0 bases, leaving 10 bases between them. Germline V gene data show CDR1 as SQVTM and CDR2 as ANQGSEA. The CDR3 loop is CSVQQGMNTEAFF. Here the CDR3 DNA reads TGCAGCGTTCAGCAGGGGATGAACACTGAAGCTTTCTTT.

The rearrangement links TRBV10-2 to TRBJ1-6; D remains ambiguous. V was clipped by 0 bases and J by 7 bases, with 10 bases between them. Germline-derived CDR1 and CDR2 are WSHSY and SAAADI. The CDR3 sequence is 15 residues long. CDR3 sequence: CASSESKGGNSPLHF. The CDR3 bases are TGCGCCAGCAGTGAGTCTAAGGGAGGCAATTCACCCCTCCACTTT.